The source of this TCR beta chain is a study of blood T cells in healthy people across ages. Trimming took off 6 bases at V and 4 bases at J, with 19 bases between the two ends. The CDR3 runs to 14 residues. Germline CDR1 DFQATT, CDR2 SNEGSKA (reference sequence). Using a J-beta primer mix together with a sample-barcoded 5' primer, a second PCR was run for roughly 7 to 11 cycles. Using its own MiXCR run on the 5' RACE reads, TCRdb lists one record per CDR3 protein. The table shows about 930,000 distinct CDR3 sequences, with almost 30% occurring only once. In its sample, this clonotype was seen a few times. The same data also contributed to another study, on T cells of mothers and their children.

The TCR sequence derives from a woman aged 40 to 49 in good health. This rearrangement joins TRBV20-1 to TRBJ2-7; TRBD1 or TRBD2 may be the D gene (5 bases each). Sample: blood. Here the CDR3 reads CSAKSGTEGYEQYF. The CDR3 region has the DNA TGCAGTGCCAAGTCCGGGACCGAGGGGTACGAGCAGTACTTC.